Described below is a single T cell receptor (beta chain) sequence and its context. Trimming cost V 1 base and J 7 bases, with 8 bases left between them. This CDR3 has 12 residues. CDR1 ENHRY and CDR2 SYGVKD come from the germline V gene. Using RNA transcripts as the source, TCR beta CDR3 regions were amplified. The study used the HTBI primer set for a first-round RT-PCR of the TCR CDR3. Via MiXCR, TCRdb re-called the multiplex PCR reads, giving one row per CDR3 protein. The sample holds 300,000 to 450,000 distinct CDR3 sequences, approximately 17% seen once. This sample was included in a study of T cells in Graves' hyperthyroidism and ophthalmopathy.

Sequenced sample: blood. V is TRBV10-3 and J is TRBJ2-7; D not certain. This receptor was taken from a young man with Graves' ophthalmopathy. CDR3 in amino acids: CAISELVEEQYF. The CDR3 nucleotides read TGTGCCATCAGTGAGTTGGTGGAGGAGCAGTACTTC.